The clone carrying this T cell receptor beta chain was picked up a small number of times. Antigen unknown. These data belong to a study of CD8 T cells in ankylosing spondylitis. V dropped 8 bases and J dropped 3 bases, with 7 bases sitting between them. There are 11 residues in the CDR3. The germline V gene encodes CDR1 MDHEN and CDR2 SYDVKM. Findings and caveats of the study: Disease-linked clones bore a CD8+ phenotype and were relatively rare in peripheral blood. A motif of 8 or 9 highly homologous TCR beta variants was seen as apparently characteristic of ankylosing spondylitis blood. Both synovial fluid and blood in reactive arthritis had previously been reported to carry some motif variants.

The TCR beta libraries were generated through quantitative 5'-RACE incorporating molecular barcodes. TCRdb used MiXCR to reprocess the 5' RACE reads, holding one entry per CDR3 protein. The sample lists 150,000 to 200,000 distinct CDR3 sequences, approximately 20% occurring once. This chain joins TRBV28 and TRBJ1-2, with no clear D. Sequencing was carried out using blood, either unsorted or a sorted T cell fraction (not recorded which). This TCR was sampled from a male donor with ankylosing spondylitis or in good health (not recorded which). The CDR3, as DNA: TGTGCCAGCCGATCCCACTATGGCTACACCTTC. This gives the protein CASRSHYGYTF.